Listed below are T cell receptor beta chains from one sample, sequenced in a study of shared clonotypes between healthy human individuals. Assay: immunoSEQ multiplex PCR; the TCRdb copy retains only in-frame clones and omits some. The sample has around 2,000,000 clones, approximately 94% seen once. Source material: naive CD8+ T cells sorted from blood. The source of these receptors is a man younger than 35 in good health. The CDR3 runs from the conserved cysteine through the conserved F or W. The D gene is left open where the match is weak. A row's size may be missing; if present it is once, few, many or a size class.

clone_size: -
j_call: TRBJ2-3
d_call: -
v_call: TRBV28
cdr3_aa: CASSLPDRTQYF
cdr3_nt: TGTGCCAGCAGTTTACCCGACAGGACGCAGTATTTT

clone_size: -
j_call: TRBJ2-2
d_call: -
v_call: TRBV9
cdr3_aa: CASSVPMTGVHTGELFF
cdr3_nt: TGTGCCAGCAGCGTACCCATGACAGGTGTGCACACCGGGGAGCTGTTTTTT

clone_size: -
j_call: TRBJ2-4
d_call: TRBD2
v_call: TRBV5-4
cdr3_aa: CASSWGEGPWYF
cdr3_nt: TGTGCCAGCAGCTGGGGGGAGGGTCCATGGTACTTC

clone_size: -
j_call: TRBJ2-5
d_call: TRBD1
v_call: TRBV27
cdr3_aa: CASSLQGGQETQYF
cdr3_nt: TGTGCCAGCAGTTTACAAGGGGGCCAGGAGACCCAGTACTTC

clone_size: -
j_call: TRBJ2-2
d_call: -
v_call: TRBV11-2
cdr3_aa: CASERGVGANTGELFF
cdr3_nt: TGTGCCAGCGAAAGGGGGGTGGGAGCGAACACCGGGGAGCTGTTTTTT

clone_size: -
j_call: TRBJ2-3
d_call: TRBD2
v_call: TRBV11-2
cdr3_aa: CASSSLAGGLTDTQYF
cdr3_nt: TGTGCCAGCAGCTCCCTAGCGGGGGGGCTCACAGATACGCAGTATTTT

clone_size: -
j_call: TRBJ1-1
d_call: -
v_call: TRBV4-1
cdr3_aa: CASGNTEAFF
cdr3_nt: TGCGCCAGCGGGAACACTGAAGCTTTCTTT

clone_size: -
j_call: TRBJ2-2
d_call: -
v_call: TRBV7-7
cdr3_aa: CASSLGAGGELFF
cdr3_nt: TGTGCTAGCAGCTTAGGGGCCGGCGGGGAGCTGTTTTTT

clone_size: -
j_call: TRBJ2-7
d_call: TRBD2
v_call: TRBV29-1
cdr3_aa: CRGGGSSYEQYF
cdr3_nt: TGCAGGGGGGGAGGGAGCTCCTACGAGCAGTACTTC

clone_size: -
j_call: TRBJ2-1
d_call: -
v_call: TRBV6-1
cdr3_aa: CASSGAWGNEQFF
cdr3_nt: TGTGCCAGCAGTGGGGCTTGGGGCAATGAGCAGTTCTTC

clone_size: once
j_call: TRBJ2-7
d_call: -
v_call: TRBV7-4
cdr3_aa: CASSLGAVGPYEQYF
cdr3_nt: TGTGCCAGCAGCTTAGGGGCAGTAGGCCCCTACGAGCAGTACTTC

clone_size: -
j_call: TRBJ2-2
d_call: TRBD1
v_call: TRBV6-5
cdr3_aa: CASRTGVYTGELFF
cdr3_nt: TGTGCCAGCAGAACAGGGGTTTACACCGGGGAGCTGTTTTTT

clone_size: -
j_call: TRBJ2-7
d_call: -
v_call: TRBV7-8
cdr3_aa: CASSGLESYEQYF
cdr3_nt: TGTGCCAGCAGCGGCCTGGAGTCCTACGAGCAGTACTTC

clone_size: -
j_call: TRBJ2-5
d_call: TRBD2
v_call: TRBV4-1
cdr3_aa: CASSQRKAGGDQETQYF
cdr3_nt: TGCGCCAGCAGCCAAAGAAAGGCGGGGGGGGATCAAGAGACCCAGTACTTC

clone_size: -
j_call: TRBJ2-1
d_call: -
v_call: TRBV25-1
cdr3_aa: CASREFNEQFF
cdr3_nt: TGTGCCAGCAGGGAGTTCAATGAGCAGTTCTTC

clone_size: once
j_call: TRBJ2-2
d_call: -
v_call: TRBV5-4
cdr3_aa: CANSASGTSNTGELFF
cdr3_nt: TGTGCCAACAGCGCGTCCGGGACCTCGAACACCGGGGAGCTGTTTTTT

clone_size: -
j_call: TRBJ1-1
d_call: TRBD1
v_call: TRBV2
cdr3_aa: CASSMTGGTEAFF
cdr3_nt: TGTGCCAGCAGCATGACAGGGGGCACTGAAGCTTTCTTT

clone_size: -
j_call: TRBJ1-2
d_call: TRBD1
v_call: TRBV27
cdr3_aa: CASSPRTGLYGYTF
cdr3_nt: TGTGCCAGCAGTCCCCGGACAGGACTCTATGGCTACACCTTC

clone_size: -
j_call: TRBJ1-6
d_call: TRBD1
v_call: TRBV19
cdr3_aa: CASHLGTDNSPLHF
cdr3_nt: TGTGCCAGTCATTTAGGGACAGATAATTCACCCCTCCACTTT

clone_size: -
j_call: TRBJ1-4
d_call: -
v_call: TRBV19
cdr3_aa: CASTTWGGTNEKLFF
cdr3_nt: TGTGCCAGTACCACCTGGGGGGGAACTAATGAAAAACTGTTTTTT

clone_size: -
j_call: TRBJ1-6
d_call: -
v_call: TRBV10-3
cdr3_aa: CAISESAGQYNSPLHF
cdr3_nt: TGTGCCATCAGTGAGTCGGCAGGGCAATATAATTCACCCCTCCACTTT

clone_size: once
j_call: TRBJ1-5
d_call: TRBD1
v_call: TRBV5-5
cdr3_aa: CASSWTGNSNQPQHF
cdr3_nt: TGTGCCAGCAGCTGGACAGGAAATAGCAATCAGCCCCAGCATTTT

clone_size: -
j_call: TRBJ2-5
d_call: TRBD1
v_call: TRBV5-4
cdr3_aa: CASSFTGGWETQYF
cdr3_nt: TGTGCCAGCAGCTTTACAGGGGGCTGGGAGACCCAGTACTTC

clone_size: once
j_call: TRBJ1-5
d_call: -
v_call: TRBV30
cdr3_aa: CAWSVQGFINQPQHF
cdr3_nt: TGTGCCTGGAGTGTACAGGGATTCATCAATCAGCCCCAGCATTTT

clone_size: -
j_call: TRBJ2-2
d_call: -
v_call: TRBV13
cdr3_aa: CASSFDGSWAGELFF
cdr3_nt: TGTGCCAGCAGCTTCGACGGGAGTTGGGCCGGGGAGCTGTTTTTT

clone_size: -
j_call: TRBJ2-7
d_call: -
v_call: TRBV6-1
cdr3_aa: CASRADRLGAYEQYF
cdr3_nt: TGTGCCAGCAGAGCGGACAGATTGGGCGCCTACGAGCAGTACTTC

clone_size: -
j_call: TRBJ1-1
d_call: -
v_call: TRBV13
cdr3_aa: CASSLEGIGSTEAFF
cdr3_nt: TGTGCCAGCAGCTTAGAGGGGATTGGGAGCACTGAAGCTTTCTTT